This paragraph reports one TCR beta chain. Its cognate antigen is unknown. This sample is part of a study of identical twins. Study-wide results and caveats: Models, which agreed with sharing between unrelated individuals, nonetheless underestimated the out-of-frame TCR alpha sharing seen in monozygotic twins. Cross-sectional statistical analysis, not tracking of the same donors, underpinned the conclusions. Weaker excess twin sharing was seen among beta out-of-frame sequences.

Unique molecular identifiers were present on the cDNA, and a universal primer site came from template switching. TCRdb processed the 5' RACE reads anew with MiXCR; each CDR3 protein has one entry. Here the sample spans a few hundred thousand distinct CDR3 sequences, approximately 18% being singletons. The TCR originated in a man aged 45-60 years in good health. The sample comprised naive T cells sorted from blood.

The CDR3, as DNA: TGTGCCAGCAGCCCTAAAGGAGAGGTTCTCGAGCAGTACTTC. It translates to CASSPKGEVLEQYF. The rearrangement uses TRBV7-9 and TRBJ2-7, with D unresolved. Trimming took 5 bases from V and 6 from J, leaving 17 bases between them. CDR1 and CDR2 from the germline V gene are SEHNR and FQNEAQ (reference sequence). The CDR3 totals 14 residues.